The clone carrying this T cell receptor beta chain was detected only once. The antigen remains undetermined. In the PCR, 60 Vbeta and 13 Jbeta primers were used. The assay was immunoSEQ multiplex PCR, and TCRdb's table has in-frame clones only and misses some. This sample has around 170,000 clones; roughly 84% occur once, and the top ten carry about 2.4%. This sample stems from a study of cytomegalovirus exposure and HLA in healthy donors. The length of the CDR3 is 16 residues. V lost 4 bases to trimming and J lost 0 bases, with 13 bases between them. From germline, CDR1 is SGHRS and CDR2 YFSETQ. General study results and limits: Among TCR beta chains, those listed as cytomegalovirus-associated numbered some 170.

The sample comprised PBMCs. This sequence originates from a woman aged 45-65 years in good health and CMV-seropositive. The chain combines TRBV5-1 with TRBJ2-2, with TRBD2 as a possible D gene (5 bases). As DNA, the CDR3 is TGCGCCAGCAGCGAGGATCCGGGATCGAACACCGGGGAGCTGTTTTTT. Protein product: CASSEDPGSNTGELFF.